This T cell receptor (beta chain) came from a study of tumor-infiltrating lymphocytes in localized non-small cell lung cancer (dated by TCRdb to the early 2020s). Regarding the complete study: Patients whose samples were collected after neoadjuvant chemotherapy, as well as both smokers and never-smokers and several histologies, were included in the cohort. From each patient came resected tumor tissue plus uninvolved lung tissue from that same patient, and the uninvolved lung tissue was described as non-adjacent to the tumor. Flow cytometry, multiplex immunofluorescence, RNA-seq, exome sequencing and proteomics were applied to the same patients as TCR sequencing, which was one of several integrated assays. In total, the ICON cohort consisted of fewer than 180 surgical patients with localized non-small cell lung cancer who had their tumors resected. A total of around 58 patients were part of the paired comparison of immunoSEQ T-cell fraction between tumor and uninvolved lung. Summary of the overall study and its limitations: Higher T cell infiltration in tumors than in uninvolved lung tissue was supported by TCRbeta sequencing, consistent with immunofluorescence CD3 counts. No difference in TCR-derived T-cell fraction was observed between the flow cytometry-defined immunotypes IM1 (good prognosis) and IM2 (poor prognosis). Assay coverage varied across patients depending on available tissue quantity, so only a subset of the cohort had TCR sequencing. Because different assays used different pieces of the same tissue, technical variation could not be distinguished from intratumor heterogeneity.

TCR sequencing with the immunoSEQ assay provided the T-cell fraction in tumor and uninvolved lung tissue. Processing in the source paper ran as follows. For survival analysis, patients were split into high (upper tertile) and low (lower two tertiles) T-cell fraction groups and compared by log-rank test. Paired tumor versus uninvolved lung differences in T-cell fraction were tested with a signed-rank test. This is the immuneACCESS table as TCRdb keeps it, with only in-frame sequences that have V and J called. A part of the clones is gone; compared with another copy, unresolved V genes explain less than half, and the rest is unexplained. That table is the source of V, J and clone size, and D and trimming were worked out from the DNA. The sample table contains 10,000 to 13,000 clones; only one count was recorded for around 86% of them. The ten biggest clones cover 6.5% to 8% of the sample. Note on this clone: The clone's antigen remains unknown. Per-nucleotide qualities are absent, and no much larger clonotype sits a single base away.

The CDR3 holds 14 amino acids from the cysteine to the phenylalanine. The DNA shown is the 42-base CDR3, in frame from base 1. The germline V gene yields SGHAT for CDR1 and FQNNGV for CDR2. After removal of 5 bases from V and 5 bases from J, the junction retains 6 bases not matched to a gene. Enrollment in ICON was initiated in early 2016, and the last patient was enrolled in the second half of 2018. In a subcohort of around 72 patients, fresh tumor and matched uninvolved tissue were collected for in-depth immune analyses, with TCR sequencing among those analyses. DNA for TCR sequencing was isolated from bulk tissue, and no cell sorting was done.

This receptor was taken from a human donor with non-small cell lung cancer. The rearranged chain carries TRBV11-2 and TRBJ2-5, with 9 central nucleotides matching TRBD1. Sequencing was done on a sample of uninvolved lung tissue not adjacent to the tumor. The CDR3 sequence is CASSLTGGAETQYF. Read as DNA, the sequence is TGTGCCAGCAGCCTGACAGGGGGTGCGGAGACCCAGTACTTC. This CDR3, with the reference TRBV11-2 and TRBJ2-5 proteins standing in past its ends, gives the full variable domain EAGVAQSPRYKIIEKRQSVAFWCNPISGHATLYWYQQILGQGPKLLIQFQNNGVVDDSQLPKDRFSAERLKGVDSTLKIQPAKLEDSAVYLCASSLTGGAETQYFGPGTRLLVL.